Shown below are 9 T cell receptor beta chains from a single sample sequenced in a study of breast tumors, draining lymph nodes, adjacent tissues. Breast cancer patients provided tissue from their axillary draining lymph nodes. From the multiplex PCR reads, TCRdb called clonotypes with MiXCR, one entry per CDR3 protein. Seen here are 100,000 or so distinct CDR3 sequences, 20% to 25% observed once, and the top ten hold more than 0.9%. The specimen sequenced was axillary lymph node tissue. These receptor sequences come from a female donor with breast cancer. Some clones in this sample may be carry-over from other donors' samples.

Judged by abundance, this clonotype is medium-sized. The chain links TRBV2 to TRBJ2-7; D is tentatively TRBD1 or TRBD2 (6 bases each). The CDR3 is made up of 13 amino acids. CDR1 is SNHLY, CDR2 FYNNEI, per germline. V was cut by 10 bases and J by 3 bases, with 16 bases left in between. The CDR3 is CATLGGRVYEQYF. In DNA form, the CDR3 reads TGTGCCACCTTGGGGGGCAGGGTCTACGAGCAGTACTTC.

This clonotype was seen a few times. The chain couples TRBV7-9 to TRBJ2-4; TRBD2 aligns across 7 bases. J was trimmed by 0 bases and V by 1 base; bases with no gene match: 6. This CDR3 has 17 amino acids. The V gene's germline CDR1 is SEHNR and CDR2 FQNEAQ (reference sequence). As DNA, the CDR3 is TGTGCCAGCAGCTTAGAGCGGGGAGTGGGAGCCAAAAACATTCAGTACTTC. Encoded protein: CASSLERGVGAKNIQYF.

This clonotype showed up many times. This rearrangement joins TRBV20-1 to TRBJ1-6; the D is unclear. CDR1 is DFQATT and CDR2 is SNEGSKA in the germline V gene (reference sequence). The CDR3 has 13 residues. Trimming cost V 2 bases and J 13 bases, with 15 bases left between them. Written as DNA, the CDR3 is TGCAGTGCTAGAAATTTATACGGTCCGCCCCTCCACTTT. Amino acids: CSARNLYGPPLHF.

This clonotype has just a few counts. The rearrangement joins TRBV3-1 to TRBJ2-1; D is uncertain. The V end lost 3 bases, the J end lost 8 bases, and 14 bases lay between the germline ends. This CDR3 contains 14 residues. The germline V gene has CDR1 LGHDT and CDR2 YNNKEL (reference sequence). CDR3 DNA sequence: TGTGCCAGCAGCCACGAGCTATTAGGCGATGAGCAGTTCTTC. Protein: CASSHELLGDEQFF.

With respect to this clonotype: A clone one base away is much larger, so this may be a read error. The chain employs TRBV13 and TRBJ2-3, with 9 bases fitting TRBD2. From germline, CDR1 is PRHDT and CDR2 FYEKMQ (reference sequence). The CDR3 extends over 15 amino acids. For the CDR3, the DNA is TGTGCCAGCAGCCCGAGGACAGGCGGGGGGGATATGCAGTATTTT. Encoded protein: CASSPRTGGGDMQYF.

This clonotype was counted many times. The chain is built from TRBV5-1 and TRBJ1-2; 10 nucleotides line up with TRBD1. The CDR3 runs to 16 residues. V shed 3 bases and J 8 bases; nucleotides not matched to a gene: 13. Germline CDR1 and CDR2: SGHRS and YFSETQ. In nucleotides, the CDR3 is TGCGCCAGCAGCTGGGGACAGGGGAACGATGTGGCAGGCTACACCTTC. Its protein is CASSWGQGNDVAGYTF.

V gene TRBV5-1 combines with J gene TRBJ1-6; D call uncertain. In germline, CDR1 is SGHRS, CDR2 YFSETQ. This CDR3 has 12 residues. V lost 0 bases, J lost 11 bases, and 6 bases lay in between. This CDR3 is CASSLAFAPLHF. The CDR3 DNA is TGCGCCAGCAGCTTGGCTTTCGCACCCCTCCACTTT.

This clonotype showed up many times. CDR3 region: CASRDYTGNIFGTQYF. CDR3 sequence (DNA): TGTGCCAGCAGAGACTATACGGGAAACATATTTGGGACCCAGTACTTC. The chain uses TRBV2 and TRBJ2-5; D is possibly TRBD2 (5 bases). This CDR3 spans 16 amino acids. From germline, CDR1 is SNHLY and CDR2 FYNNEI. V was cut by 6 bases and J by 7 bases, with 24 bases left in between. The whole variable domain, filled in from reference TRBV2 and TRBJ2-5, reads EPEVTQTPSHQVTQMGQEVILRCVPISNHLYFYWYRQILGQKVEFLVSFYNNEISEKSEIFDDQFSVERPDGSNFTLKIRSTKLEDSAMYFCASRDYTGNIFGTQYFGPGTRLLVL.

This clonotype was found many times. This rearrangement joins TRBV19 to TRBJ2-1; possibly TRBD1 or TRBD2 for D (5 bases each). Trimming left V 3 bases short and J 6 bases short, with 12 bases between. The germline V gene encodes CDR1 LNHDA and CDR2 SQIVND (reference sequence). The CDR3 has 14 amino acids. The CDR3 DNA reads TGTGCCAGTAGTATCACCGGGACGTTCAATGAGCAGTTCTTC. Amino acid sequence: CASSITGTFNEQFF.